The 11 T cell receptor beta chains listed next were all sequenced from one sample in a study of blood T cell repertoires in COVID-19. Generated by immunoSEQ multiplex PCR, the TCRdb table keeps only in-frame clones and is missing some. The sample lists hundreds of thousands of clones, 89% occurring once. Input material: PBMCs or T cells enriched from blood (not recorded which). The receptor source for this set is a man between 60 and 75 years old who had recovered from COVID-19.

As for this clone: Its ends do not fully match the called genes, so a read error is possible. The V call is TRBV4-2, the J call TRBJ2-5, with 9 nucleotides matching TRBD2. The CDR3 has 14 residues. In germline, CDR1 is LGHNA, CDR2 YNFKEQ. CDR3 in DNA: TGTGCCAGCAGCCACATAGCGGGAGAACCCCTCCCGGACTTC. Translating it yields CASSHIAGEPLPDF.

This rearrangement joins TRBV24-1 to TRBJ2-5; D perhaps matches TRBD1 (5 bases). Germline CDR1 and CDR2: KGHDR and SFDVKD. The CDR3 covers 13 residues. With 6 bases removed from V and 2 bases from J, the gap between germline ends came to 9 bases. CDR3 DNA: TGTGCCACCAGTAGAGGACAACAAGAGACCCAGTACTTC. Its translation: CATSRGQQETQYF.

The rearrangement links TRBV19 to TRBJ1-1, with 9 bases fitting TRBD1. Germline V lookup: CDR1 LNHDA, CDR2 SQIVND (reference sequence). V shed 4 bases and J 5 bases; nucleotides not matched to a gene: 11. The length of the CDR3 is 16 residues. The CDR3 is CASSNPNPGTGTEAFF. CDR3 in DNA: TGTGCCAGTAGTAACCCCAACCCCGGGACAGGGACTGAAGCTTTCTTT.

The genes are TRBV7-2 and TRBJ1-4, with 7 bases that match TRBD1. Germline CDR1 and CDR2: SGHTA and FQGNSA. The V segment lost 1 base and the J segment 6 bases; nucleotides outside the gene matches: 8. This CDR3 contains 16 residues. CDR3 coding DNA: TGTGCCAGCAGCTTAGTCCCGACAGGGACCTATGAAAAACTGTTTTTT. Residues: CASSLVPTGTYEKLFF.

This clone is a singleton in its sample. This chain connects TRBV28 to TRBJ1-2; D uncertain. The CDR3 has 10 amino acids. Germline CDR1 and CDR2: MDHEN and SYDVKM. Trimming shortened V by 8 bases and J by 7 bases, and 8 bases separated the two germline ends. The DNA for the CDR3 is TGTGCCAGCGGTCCGGGTGGCTACACCTTC. Encoded protein: CASGPGGYTF.

The J gene is TRBJ2-7, the V gene TRBV5-1, with 7 bases identical to TRBD1. This CDR3 contains 13 residues. CDR1 is SGHRS, CDR2 YFSETQ, per germline. J lost 11 bases, V lost 1 base, and 9 bases had no gene match. The CDR3 DNA follows: TGCGCCAGCAGCTTGAACACAGGGGATAGGGAGTACTTC. Translated: CASSLNTGDREYF.

The chain uses TRBV10-1 and TRBJ2-5; no firm D call. Looked up from germline, CDR1 is WNHNN and CDR2 is SYGVQD (reference sequence). With 2 bases removed from V and 5 bases from J, the gap between germline ends came to 12 bases. The CDR3 sequence is 14 residues long. CDR3 protein: CASSEGNDSETQYF. The DNA for the CDR3 is TGCGCCAGCAGTGAGGGTAATGACTCGGAGACCCAGTACTTC.

The chain joins TRBV28 to TRBJ1-1, with TRBD1 as a possible D gene (5 bases). The CDR3 spans 15 residues. Trimming left V 6 bases short and J 2 bases short, with 16 bases between. Per the germline V gene, CDR1 is MDHEN and CDR2 is SYDVKM. CDR3 nucleotides: TGTGCCAGCAGCCTCTGGGGGGGGGATAACACTGAAGCTTTCTTT. Translating gives CASSLWGGDNTEAFF.

The V and J genes are TRBV5-4 and TRBJ2-3; TRBD2 matches 7 bases. Trimming cost V 6 bases and J 0 bases; bases outside gene matches: 10. The CDR3 covers 16 residues. Germline CDR1 reads SGHNT; CDR2 reads YYREEE (reference sequence). CDR3 loop: CASTRESGASTDTQYF. CDR3 nucleotide sequence: TGTGCCAGCACCAGAGAAAGCGGGGCGAGCACAGATACGCAGTATTTT.

This clone was seen a handful of times. V is TRBV18 and J is TRBJ2-2; 12 bases match TRBD1. V was clipped by 4 bases and J by 4 bases; unmatched bases: 10. CDR1 is KGHSH and CDR2 is LQKENI in the germline V gene. The CDR3 extends over 18 amino acids. CDR3 coding DNA: TGTGCCAGCTCACATCAGACCGGGACAGGGGGCCGCACCGGGGAGCTGTTTTTT. Translation gives CASSHQTGTGGRTGELFF.

This clone was observed once. The chain joins TRBV19 to TRBJ2-1, with 7 bases identical to TRBD2. V shed 6 bases and J 5 bases; nucleotides not matched to a gene: 10. This CDR3 region has 15 residues. Germline V lookup: CDR1 LNHDA, CDR2 SQIVND (reference sequence). The CDR3 DNA sequence: TGTGCCAGTAGGAATTGGGGGAGGGACCACAATGAGCAGTTCTTC. Its translation: CASRNWGRDHNEQFF.